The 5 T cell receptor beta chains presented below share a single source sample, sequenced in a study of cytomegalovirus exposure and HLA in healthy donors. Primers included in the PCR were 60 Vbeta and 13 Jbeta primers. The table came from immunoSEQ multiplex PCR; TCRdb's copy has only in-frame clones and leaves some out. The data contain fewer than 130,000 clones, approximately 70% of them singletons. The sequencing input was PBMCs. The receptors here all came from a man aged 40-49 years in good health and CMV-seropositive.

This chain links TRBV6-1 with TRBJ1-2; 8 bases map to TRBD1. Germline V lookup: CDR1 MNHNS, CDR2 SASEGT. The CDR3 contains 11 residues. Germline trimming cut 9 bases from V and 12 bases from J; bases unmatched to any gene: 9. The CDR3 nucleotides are TGTGCCAGACAGGGGGAAAAGGAGAACACCTTC. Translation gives CARQGEKENTF.

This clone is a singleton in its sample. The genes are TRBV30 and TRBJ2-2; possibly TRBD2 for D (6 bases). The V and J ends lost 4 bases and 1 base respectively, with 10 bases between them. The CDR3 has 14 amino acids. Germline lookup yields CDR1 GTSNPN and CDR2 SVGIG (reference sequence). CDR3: CAWTGLMNTGELFF. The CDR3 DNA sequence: TGTGCCTGGACGGGACTCATGAACACCGGGGAGCTGTTTTTT.

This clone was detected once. The CDR3 spells CASTLTGELFF. Here the CDR3 DNA reads TGTGCCAGCACCCTAACCGGGGAGCTGTTTTTT. The chain joins TRBV7-9 to TRBJ2-2; D is ambiguous. The CDR3 is 11 amino acids. The V gene lost 7 bases and the J gene lost 5 bases, with 5 bases spanning the gap. Germline lookup yields CDR1 SEHNR and CDR2 FQNEAQ (reference sequence).

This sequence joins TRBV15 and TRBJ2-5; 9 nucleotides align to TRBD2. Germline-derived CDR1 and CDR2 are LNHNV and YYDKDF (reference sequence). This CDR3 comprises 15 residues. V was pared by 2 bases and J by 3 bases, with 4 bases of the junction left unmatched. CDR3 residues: CATSRSAGGKETQYF. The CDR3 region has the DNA TGTGCCACCAGCAGATCAGCGGGAGGAAAAGAGACCCAGTACTTC.

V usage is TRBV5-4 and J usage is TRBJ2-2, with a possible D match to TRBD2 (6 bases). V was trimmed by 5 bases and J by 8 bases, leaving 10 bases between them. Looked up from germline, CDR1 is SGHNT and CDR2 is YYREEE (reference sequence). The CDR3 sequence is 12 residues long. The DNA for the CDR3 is TGTGCCAGCAGGCGGGGAGAGGGGGAGCTGTTTTTT. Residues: CASRRGEGELFF.